Following are 24 T cell receptor beta chains from one sample sequenced in a study of beta chain features in type 1 diabetes. Every isolated RNA sample was fully reverse transcribed, so sequencing captured expressed TCRB transcripts. Generated by immunoSEQ multiplex PCR, the TCRdb table keeps only in-frame clones and is missing some. Among 300,000 to 350,000 clones listed, 12% to 15% were seen once. Sequencing used central memory CD4+ T cells from blood. The receptors were sampled from a man in his thirties or forties in good health.

The V gene is TRBV23-1, the J gene TRBJ2-1, with D perhaps TRBD2 (5 bases). TRBV23-1 is filed as an ORF, its function uncertain. V was cut by 4 bases and J by 5 bases, with 12 bases left in between. This CDR3 spans 14 amino acids. CDR3 bases: TGCGCCAGCAGTCGATTCCGGGGTGACAATGAGCAGTTCTTC. Protein product: CASSRFRGDNEQFF.

The sample holds a few counts of this clone. This chain links TRBV7-9 with TRBJ1-2; the D is unclear. There are 14 residues in the CDR3. The V gene lost 4 bases and the J gene lost 7 bases, with 16 bases spanning the gap. From germline, CDR1 is SEHNR and CDR2 FQNEAQ (reference sequence). The CDR3 loop reads CASSSRAGLSGYTF. In DNA, the CDR3 is TGTGCCAGCAGCTCACGGGCGGGGTTGTCTGGCTACACCTTC.

This clone was counted a few times. The chain couples TRBV4-3 to TRBJ1-4; no clear D gene. The CDR3 contains 15 residues. CDR1 LGHNA and CDR2 YSLEER come from the germline V gene. Trimming stripped 4 bases from V and 5 bases from J, with 14 bases between. The CDR3 loop is CASSLSGPPNEKLFF. The CDR3 DNA reads as TGCGCCAGCAGCCTATCCGGGCCACCGAATGAAAAACTGTTTTTT.

This clone was counted once. This chain links TRBV27 with TRBJ2-7; 7 bases are a match to TRBD2. CDR1 MNHEY and CDR2 SMNVEV come from the germline V gene (reference sequence). The CDR3 runs 14 residues. With V trimmed by 3 bases and J by 6 bases, 8 bases remained unmatched. Here the CDR3 DNA reads TGTGCCAGCAGTTTCAGTGGGGGGAGGGTCGAGCAGTACTTC. As protein: CASSFSGGRVEQYF.

This clone was counted a few times. The chain couples TRBV10-1 to TRBJ2-7; D might be TRBD2 (5 bases). The CDR3 totals 13 residues. In germline, CDR1 is WNHNN, CDR2 SYGVQD (reference sequence). V shed 6 bases and J shed 5 bases, with 14 bases lying between them. CDR3 DNA sequence: TGCGCCAGCAGGCGGACTGCGCCGGACGAGCAGTACTTC. Encoded protein: CASRRTAPDEQYF.

This clone was picked up a small number of times. The V and J genes are TRBV4-1 and TRBJ2-5, with 12 bases aligning to TRBD1. J gave up 7 bases and V 5 bases, and 11 bases lay outside the gene matches. CDR3 length equals 16 residues. The germline gives CDR1 MGHRA, CDR2 YSYEKL. As DNA, the CDR3 is TGCGCCAGCAGCGAAGGGACAGGGGGCGGAGAGGGGACCCAGTACTTC. Protein product: CASSEGTGGGEGTQYF.

This clone has more than one count but fewer than ten. The V call is TRBV4-2, the J call TRBJ2-3; D is uncertain. Germline CDR1 and CDR2: LGHNA and YNFKEQ. The length of the CDR3 is 12 residues. V was shortened by 0 bases and J by 5 bases, with 3 bases between the two germline ends. Here the CDR3 reads CASSQDRDTQYF. For the CDR3, the DNA is TGTGCCAGCAGCCAAGACCGAGATACGCAGTATTTT.

This clone was seen once. The CDR3 sequence: CASSSNGTGSYEQYF. CDR3 bases: TGTGCCAGCAGTTCAAATGGGACAGGGAGCTACGAGCAGTACTTC. The chain couples TRBV6-4 to TRBJ2-7, with 9 bases fitting TRBD1. The CDR3 is made up of 15 amino acids. The trim removed 5 bases at V and 3 bases at J, leaving 8 bases unmatched. CDR1 MRHNA and CDR2 SNTAGT come from the germline V gene.

The CDR3 reads CASRKDGPYEQYV. The CDR3 region has the DNA TGTGCCAGCAGAAAGGATGGCCCCTACGAGCAGTACGTC. The J gene is TRBJ2-7, the V gene TRBV2, with no clear D. The CDR3 contains 13 residues. Germline V gives CDR1 SNHLY, CDR2 FYNNEI. V was shortened by 6 bases and J by 2 bases, with 11 bases between the two germline ends.

Worth noting for this clone: Germline and junction disagree at one end, which may indicate a read error. CDR3 bases: TGTGCCGGCAGTCACGGACAATCTAGCACAGATACGCAGTATTTT. As protein: CAGSHGQSSTDTQYF. The chain has TRBV9 and TRBJ2-3, with D tentatively TRBD1 (5 bases). The length of the CDR3 is 15 residues. The germline V gene encodes CDR1 SGDLS and CDR2 YYNGEE.

The chain couples TRBV9 to TRBJ2-2; D gene uncertain. Trimming removed 3 bases at V and 1 base at J, with 13 bases between. The CDR3 covers 16 residues. Germline V gene data show CDR1 as SGDLS and CDR2 as YYNGEE. CDR3 nucleotides: TGTGCCAGCAGCGCCGAGTTGACCGGGAACACCGGGGAGCTGTTTTTT. It is translated as CASSAELTGNTGELFF.

This clone was counted between two and nine times. The CDR3 DNA follows: TGTGCCAGCAGTGCACCGGGACTAGGGCGTCCCAATGAGCAGTTCTTC. As protein: CASSAPGLGRPNEQFF. The chain recombines TRBV6-6 with TRBJ2-1; the match to TRBD2 covers 8 bases. V lost 5 bases and J lost 6; bases outside the gene matches: 12. The CDR3 covers 16 residues. CDR1 is MNHNY, CDR2 SVGAGI, per germline (reference sequence).

In the case of this clone: This specimen includes other DNA sequences encoding the same CDR3. The rearrangement joins TRBV5-6 to TRBJ2-3, with D tentatively TRBD1 (6 bases). The germline CDR1 and CDR2 sequences are SGHDT and YYEEEE. The CDR3 sequence is 15 residues long. Trimming removed 2 bases from V and 3 bases from J, with 13 bases in between. CDR3 sequence (DNA): TGTGCCAGCAGCTTAGGGGGTGGCCGTACAGATACGCAGTATTTT. Translated: CASSLGGGRTDTQYF.

This clone was seen ten or more times. The J gene is TRBJ2-1, the V gene TRBV7-2, with a possible D match to TRBD2 (5 bases). The V end lost 0 bases, the J end lost 5 bases, and 17 bases lay between the germline ends. CDR1 and CDR2 (germline): SGHTA, FQGNSA. CDR3 size: 17 residues. The DNA of the CDR3 is TGTGCCAGCAGCTTAGCGGTAGCGCGGAACCATCACAATGAGCAGTTCTTC. As protein: CASSLAVARNHHNEQFF.

V is TRBV5-8 and J is TRBJ2-7; 12 bases fit TRBD2. CDR3 size: 14 residues. Germline assignment: CDR1 SGHTS and CDR2 YDEGEE. J lost 0 bases, V lost 5 bases, and 0 bases had no gene match. The CDR3 here is CASRTSGSSYEQYV. CDR3 coding DNA: TGTGCCAGCAGGACTAGCGGGAGCTCCTACGAGCAGTACGTC.

This clone was seen a handful of times. V usage is TRBV29-1 and J usage is TRBJ2-5; 9 bases are shared with TRBD2. The CDR3 runs to 12 residues. Per the germline V gene, CDR1 is SQVTM and CDR2 is ANQGSEA. V lost 4 bases to trimming and J lost 3 bases; unmatched junction nucleotides: 0. For the CDR3, the DNA is TGCAGCGTTGTAGCGGGAGAAGAGACCCAGTACTTC. Translated, it gives CSVVAGEETQYF.

This clone was picked up many times. The chain links TRBV11-2 to TRBJ2-3; the match to TRBD2 covers 12 bases. This CDR3 has 16 amino acids. Unmatched junction bases numbered 4, after V lost 5 bases and J lost 1 base. Germline CDR1 SGHAT, CDR2 FQNNGV. The CDR3 nucleotides read TGTGCCAGCAGCCGTCGGACTAGCGGGGGCACAGATACGCAGTATTTT. It yields the protein CASSRRTSGGTDTQYF.

The gene calls are TRBV5-6 and TRBJ2-3; D unclear. The germline V and J ends were trimmed by 4 bases and 2 bases, with 17 bases remaining between them. The CDR3 runs to 16 residues. CDR1 SGHDT and CDR2 YYEEEE come from the germline V gene. In DNA, the CDR3 is TGTGCCAGCAGCCAACCCGGGTTTTCTGACACAGATACGCAGTATTTT. Protein sequence: CASSQPGFSDTDTQYF.

This clone was counted ten times or more. The chain recombines TRBV18 with TRBJ2-3; D ambiguous. CDR1 is KGHSH, CDR2 LQKENI, per germline. V dropped 1 base and J dropped 5 bases, with 7 bases sitting between them. The CDR3 runs to 13 residues. The CDR3 loop reads CASSPLDKDTQYF. CDR3 DNA: TGTGCCAGCTCACCACTGGATAAAGATACGCAGTATTTT.

The chain recombines TRBV4-1 with TRBJ2-1; 11 bases align to TRBD2. Looked up from germline, CDR1 is MGHRA and CDR2 is YSYEKL. Trimming at V came to 4 bases and at J to 8 bases, leaving 10 bases not matched to a gene. The CDR3 covers 16 residues. CDR3 bases: TGCGCCAGCAGCCGTCCACTAGCGGGAGTTAAGGATGAGCAGTTCTTC. Amino acid sequence: CASSRPLAGVKDEQFF.

A few counts support this clone. V and J are TRBV7-2 and TRBJ2-2; D is possibly TRBD1 or TRBD2 (5 bases each). CDR1 is SGHTA and CDR2 is FQGNSA in the germline V gene. Trimming took off 2 bases at V and 4 bases at J, with 14 bases between the two ends. The CDR3 loop spans 16 amino acids. CDR3 sequence reads: CASSLYQGATTGELFF. The CDR3 region has the DNA TGTGCCAGCAGCTTATACCAGGGAGCGACCACCGGGGAGCTGTTTTTT. Complete variable domain (other parts from reference TRBV7-2 and TRBJ2-2): GAGVSQSPSNKVTEKGKDVELRCDPISGHTALYWYRQSLGQGLEFLIYFQGNSAPDKSGLPSDRFSAERTGGSVSTLTIQRTQQEDSAVYLCASSLYQGATTGELFFGEGSRLTVL.

V is TRBV10-3 and J is TRBJ2-3, with D perhaps being TRBD1 or TRBD2 (5 bases each). CDR3 length equals 17 residues. V was clipped by 6 bases and J by 2 bases, with 21 bases between them. The germline V gene has CDR1 ENHRY and CDR2 SYGVKD. The CDR3: CAISPKPGTGDTDTQYF. The CDR3 coding sequence is TGTGCCATCAGCCCCAAGCCCGGGACCGGGGACACAGATACGCAGTATTTT.

The table lists this clone with a few counts. V and J are TRBV5-5 and TRBJ2-3, with D possibly matching TRBD2 (6 bases). Looked up from germline, CDR1 is SGHKS and CDR2 is YYEKEE (reference sequence). The CDR3 spans 15 residues. V dropped 1 base and J dropped 2 bases, with 11 bases sitting between them. CDR3 in DNA: TGTGCCAGCAGCTTGCAGGGCGGGGTCACAGATACGCAGTATTTT. It translates to CASSLQGGVTDTQYF.

In this sample, this clone turned up a few times. The rearrangement uses TRBV4-3 and TRBJ2-3; D is perhaps TRBD2 (5 bases). This CDR3 has 14 amino acids. Trimming cost V 4 bases and J 5 bases, with 13 bases left between them. From germline, CDR1 is LGHNA and CDR2 YSLEER. For the CDR3, the DNA is TGCGCCAGCAGCCGAGCCCTGGGGAGAGATACGCAGTATTTT. It translates to CASSRALGRDTQYF.